The 27 T cell receptor beta chains below were found in one sample sequenced in a study of technical replicates of blood from four donors. The assay was immunoSEQ multiplex PCR, and TCRdb's table has in-frame clones only and misses some. This table has over 60,000 clones, roughly 86% appearing once. Sequencing was performed on PBMCs. The receptors originated from a human donor in good health. Some clones in this sample may be carry-over from other donors' samples.

The chain couples TRBV7-8 to TRBJ2-2; D gene unclear. CDR1 and CDR2 (germline): SGHVS, FQNEAQ. V gave up 1 base and J gave up 6 bases, with 12 bases separating them. The CDR3 totals 15 residues. CDR3 sequence reads: CASSLGLPFPGELFF. CDR3 sequence (DNA): TGTGCCAGCAGCTTAGGACTCCCCTTTCCCGGGGAGCTGTTTTTT. Complete variable domain (other parts from reference TRBV7-8 and TRBJ2-2): GAGVSQSPRYKVAKRGQDVALRCDPISGHVSLFWYQQALGQGPEFLTYFQNEAQLDKSGLPSDRFFAERPEGSVSTLKIQRTQQEDSAVYLCASSLGLPFPGELFFGEGSRLTVL.

The chain combines TRBV5-8 with TRBJ2-3; TRBD2 matches 12 bases. This CDR3 spans 16 amino acids. Germline V gene lookup returns CDR1 SGHTS and CDR2 YDEGEE. The ends lost 4 bases at V and 0 bases at J; junction bases unmatched: 3. The CDR3: CASSPGTSGSTDTQYF. The DNA of the CDR3 is TGTGCCAGCAGCCCGGGGACTAGCGGGAGCACAGATACGCAGTATTTT.

The V gene is TRBV14, the J gene TRBJ1-3; D unclear. V was cut by 0 bases and J by 5 bases, with 17 bases left in between. This CDR3 is 17 amino acids long. Germline CDR1 is SGHDN and CDR2 is FVKESK. CDR3 sequence: CASSQDILGGRRNTIYF. In nucleotides, the CDR3 is TGTGCCAGCAGCCAAGATATACTCGGCGGTCGAAGAAACACCATATATTTT.

The V gene is TRBV5-5, the J gene TRBJ2-5; TRBD2 is a possible D gene (5 bases). Trimming removed 2 bases at V and 1 base at J, with 12 bases between. This CDR3 spans 15 amino acids. Germline values: CDR1 SGHKS, CDR2 YYEKEE (reference sequence). This CDR3 is CASSFGIGIQETQYF. CDR3 coding DNA: TGTGCCAGCAGCTTCGGGATAGGGATCCAAGAGACCCAGTACTTC.

This clone showed up just a few times. The sample holds other DNA sequences that translate to the same CDR3. This chain joins TRBV18 and TRBJ1-1; 7 bases line up with TRBD1. Germline V gives CDR1 KGHSH, CDR2 LQKENI. The ends lost 3 bases at V and 4 bases at J; junction bases unmatched: 2. This CDR3 spans 13 amino acids. Written as DNA, the CDR3 is TGTGCCAGCTCACCCCAGGGGGGCACTGAAGCTTTCTTT. Translated: CASSPQGGTEAFF.

On this clone itself: Other DNA sequences of this sample code for an identical CDR3. The V gene is TRBV5-1, the J gene TRBJ2-7; possibly TRBD1 for D (6 bases). Germline V CDR1 and CDR2: SGHRS, YFSETQ. Trimming removed 3 bases at V and 6 bases at J, with 7 bases between. This CDR3 is built from 11 residues. In nucleotides, the CDR3 is TGCGCCAGCAGCTCAGGGGTCGAGCAGTACTTC. Its protein product is CASSSGVEQYF.

V is TRBV7-9 and J is TRBJ2-5, with 7 bases lining up with TRBD1. Germline CDR1 and CDR2: SEHNR and FQNEAQ (reference sequence). This CDR3 spans 15 amino acids. Trimming cost V 4 bases and J 5 bases; bases outside gene matches: 10. The CDR3 region is CASSSGGNRGETQYF. CDR3 sequence (DNA): TGTGCCAGCAGCTCCGGCGGAAACAGGGGCGAGACCCAGTACTTC. The full variable domain, in which reference TRBV7-9 and TRBJ2-5 provide the parts outside the CDR3, is DTGVSQNPRHKITKRGQNVTFRCDPISEHNRLYWYRQTLGQGPEFLTYFQNEAQLEKSRLLSDRFSAERPKGSFSTLEIQRTEQGDSAMYLCASSSGGNRGETQYFGPGTRLLVL.

V gene TRBV5-1 combines with J gene TRBJ1-1; possible D gene TRBD1, 5 bases. The CDR3 contains 14 residues. V lost 1 base and J lost 2, with 9 bases in between. The germline CDR1 and CDR2 sequences are SGHRS and YFSETQ. The CDR3 loop reads CASSLPGHNTEAFF. DNA for the CDR3: TGCGCCAGCAGCTTGCCAGGGCACAACACTGAAGCTTTCTTT.

The CDR3 DNA follows: TGTGCCAGCAGTGACACCGGGACAGGAATGATGGGCTACACCTTC. This encodes CASSDTGTGMMGYTF. The rearrangement uses TRBV6-4 and TRBJ1-2, with 8 bases lining up with TRBD1. Germline V lookup: CDR1 MRHNA, CDR2 SNTAGT. Losses at the gene ends were 2 bases for V and 8 bases for J; bases not matched to a gene: 10. The CDR3 has 15 amino acids.

The rearrangement links TRBV27 to TRBJ1-2, with D possibly being TRBD1 (6 bases). This CDR3 comprises 14 residues. Germline lookup yields CDR1 MNHEY and CDR2 SMNVEV (reference sequence). The V and J ends lost 0 bases and 3 bases respectively, with 8 bases between them. The CDR3 DNA is TGTGCCAGCAGTTTATCAGGGGGGGACTATGGCTACACCTTC. Translation: CASSLSGGDYGYTF.

V usage is TRBV6-6 and J usage is TRBJ1-6, with 9 bases identical to TRBD1. This CDR3 has 14 residues. CDR1 is MNHNY and CDR2 is SVGAGI in the germline V gene (reference sequence). Trimming removed 2 bases from V and 10 bases from J; junction bases left unmatched: 3. The CDR3: CASSYGTGNSPLHF. The CDR3 coding sequence is TGTGCCAGCAGTTACGGGACAGGGAACTCACCCCTCCACTTT.

The chain recombines TRBV7-3 with TRBJ1-2; maybe TRBD1 (6 bases). The germline gives CDR1 SGHTA, CDR2 FQGTGA. The V gene lost 5 bases and the J gene lost 8 bases, with 27 bases spanning the gap. The CDR3 runs to 17 residues. CDR3 region: CASSTKPRPGTRYGYTF. Written as DNA, the CDR3 is TGTGCCAGCAGCACCAAGCCACGTCCCGGGACACGATACGGCTACACCTTC.

This chain links TRBV7-8 with TRBJ2-7; perhaps TRBD1 as D (5 bases). Germline CDR1 is SGHVS and CDR2 is FQNEAQ. V lost 1 base, J lost 0 bases, and 25 bases lay in between. This CDR3 is built from 20 residues. This CDR3 reads CASSLGVSGNYRESSYEQYF. The CDR3 DNA sequence: TGTGCCAGCAGCTTAGGTGTCTCAGGGAATTACCGTGAGAGCTCCTACGAGCAGTACTTC.

The genes are TRBV7-3 and TRBJ1-5; D perhaps matches TRBD1 (6 bases). Germline values: CDR1 SGHTA, CDR2 FQGTGA. CDR3 length equals 13 residues. Trimming pared 5 bases from V and 7 bases from J, leaving 12 bases between. The CDR3 sequence: CASSRSQGQPQHF. The DNA of the CDR3 is TGTGCCAGCAGCAGATCCCAGGGGCAGCCCCAGCATTTT.

The chain recombines TRBV6-5 with TRBJ1-1; TRBD1 aligns across 7 bases. The V gene end was trimmed by 4 bases and the J gene end by 4 bases; junction bases not matched to a gene: 9. The CDR3 has 15 amino acids. Looked up from germline, CDR1 is MNHEY and CDR2 is SVGAGI. In DNA, the CDR3 is TGTGCCAGCAGTTCAAAGGCTCAGGGGGGCACTGAAGCTTTCTTT. This gives the protein CASSSKAQGGTEAFF.

This CDR3 is CASSSRGLANKETQYF. Here the CDR3 DNA reads TGTGCCAGCAGCTCTAGAGGGCTAGCGAATAAAGAGACCCAGTACTTC. The chain carries TRBV11-2 and TRBJ2-5; a weak D match, TRBD2 (6 bases). With 4 bases removed from V and 3 bases from J, the gap between germline ends came to 18 bases. The CDR3 sequence is 16 residues long. In germline, CDR1 is SGHAT, CDR2 FQNNGV.

This chain joins TRBV10-3 and TRBJ2-1; tentatively, D is TRBD2 (5 bases). The CDR3 has 16 residues. Germline assignment: CDR1 ENHRY and CDR2 SYGVKD. The germline V and J ends were trimmed by 0 bases and 3 bases, with 12 bases remaining between them. This chain's CDR3 is CAISESLDLGYNEQFF. CDR3 coding DNA: TGTGCCATCAGTGAGTCTCTGGACTTGGGCTACAATGAGCAGTTCTTC.

This chain uses TRBV20-1 with TRBJ2-1, with 8 positions matching TRBD2. CDR3 size: 11 residues. Germline V gene lookup returns CDR1 DFQATT and CDR2 SNEGSKA (reference sequence). Unmatched junction bases numbered 3, after V lost 6 bases and J lost 8 bases. Here the CDR3 DNA reads TGCAGTGCCCGGGGGGGGGATGAGCAGTTCTTC. It translates to CSARGGDEQFF.

The rearrangement joins TRBV7-2 to TRBJ2-5, with a possible D match to TRBD2 (6 bases). CDR1 and CDR2 (germline): SGHTA, FQGNSA. With 2 bases removed from V and 1 base from J, the gap between germline ends came to 8 bases. This CDR3 region has 14 residues. The CDR3 region is CASSLRGIQETQYF. The CDR3 DNA reads TGTGCCAGCAGCTTACGGGGGATCCAAGAGACCCAGTACTTC.

The rearrangement uses TRBV7-9 and TRBJ2-1; tentative D call: TRBD1 (6 bases). Germline CDR1 and CDR2: SEHNR and FQNEAQ (reference sequence). Deletions cut 1 base from V and 7 bases from J, with 14 bases between. The CDR3 runs 15 residues. The CDR3 region is CASSLVKAGDNEQFF. Written as DNA, the CDR3 is TGTGCCAGCAGCTTAGTCAAGGCAGGGGATAATGAGCAGTTCTTC.

The CDR3 nucleotides are TGTGCCAGCCTAAACAGGGTCAACACTGAAGCTTTCTTT. Protein sequence: CASLNRVNTEAFF. J is TRBJ1-1 and V is TRBV6-5; the D gene is possibly TRBD1 (6 bases). The CDR3 has 13 amino acids. V was trimmed by 8 bases and J by 2 bases, leaving 12 bases between them. Germline lookup yields CDR1 MNHEY and CDR2 SVGAGI.

The rearrangement uses TRBV10-3 and TRBJ2-7; 7 nucleotides line up with TRBD2. The CDR3 is 14 residues long. The junction had 4 bases not matched to a gene; V was cut back by 4 bases and J by 1 base. Germline CDR1 reads ENHRY; CDR2 reads SYGVKD. The CDR3 bases are TGTGCCATCAGTGTTGGGGACTATTCCTACGAGCAGTACTTC. It codes for CAISVGDYSYEQYF.

The chain couples TRBV5-1 to TRBJ2-7, with 11 bases fitting TRBD2. Germline V gives CDR1 SGHRS, CDR2 YFSETQ. CDR3 length: 15 amino acids. Trimming removed 4 bases from V and 4 bases from J; junction bases left unmatched: 7. The DNA for the CDR3 is TGCGCCAGCAGCACCACTAGCGGGGGTTTTTACGAGCAGTACTTC. Its translation: CASSTTSGGFYEQYF.

This clone was recorded only once. The chain uses TRBV6-6 and TRBJ1-5, with 11 bases matching TRBD1. Losses at the gene ends were 4 bases for V and 2 bases for J; bases not matched to a gene: 4. The CDR3 has 16 amino acids. The V gene's germline CDR1 is MNHNY and CDR2 SVGAGI (reference sequence). CDR3 loop: CASSFGQGARNQPQHF. CDR3 coding DNA: TGTGCCAGCAGTTTCGGACAGGGGGCGCGCAATCAGCCCCAGCATTTT.

The chain joins TRBV15 to TRBJ1-2; no definite D call. From germline, CDR1 is LNHNV and CDR2 YYDKDF (reference sequence). Trimming left V 0 bases short and J 3 bases short, with 11 bases between. This CDR3 has 15 residues. CDR3: CATSRDLPTDYGYTF. DNA for the CDR3: TGTGCCACCAGCAGAGATCTCCCAACGGACTATGGCTACACCTTC.

Only one count was recorded for this clone. In DNA, the CDR3 is TGCGCCAGCAGCCAAGAAAGGGGACTAGCGGGAGTCGATGAGCAGTTCTTC. This gives the protein CASSQERGLAGVDEQFF. The chain uses TRBV4-1 and TRBJ2-1; 14 bases align to TRBD2. Germline CDR1 and CDR2: MGHRA and YSYEKL. Unmatched junction bases numbered 6, after V lost 0 bases and J lost 8 bases. The CDR3 has 17 residues.

CDR3 region: CASRTLTSGANVLTF. CDR3 sequence (DNA): TGTGCCAGCAGAACCCTCACATCTGGGGCCAACGTCCTGACTTTC. The rearrangement joins TRBV6-1 to TRBJ2-6, with D unclear. V gave up 6 bases and J gave up 1 base, with 10 bases separating them. Germline values: CDR1 MNHNS, CDR2 SASEGT. The CDR3 totals 15 residues.